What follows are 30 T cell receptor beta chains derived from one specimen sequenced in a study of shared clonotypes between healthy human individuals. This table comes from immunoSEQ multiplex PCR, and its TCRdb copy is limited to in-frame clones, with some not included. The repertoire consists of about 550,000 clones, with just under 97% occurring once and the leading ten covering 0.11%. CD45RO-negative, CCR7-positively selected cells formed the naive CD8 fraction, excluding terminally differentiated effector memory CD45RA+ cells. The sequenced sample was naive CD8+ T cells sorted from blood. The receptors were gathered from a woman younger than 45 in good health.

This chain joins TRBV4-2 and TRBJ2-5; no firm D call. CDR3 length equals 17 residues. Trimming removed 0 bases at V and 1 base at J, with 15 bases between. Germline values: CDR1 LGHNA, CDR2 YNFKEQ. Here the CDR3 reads CASSQDGRLKSQETQYF. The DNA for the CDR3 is TGTGCCAGCAGCCAAGATGGGCGACTGAAAAGCCAAGAGACCCAGTACTTC.

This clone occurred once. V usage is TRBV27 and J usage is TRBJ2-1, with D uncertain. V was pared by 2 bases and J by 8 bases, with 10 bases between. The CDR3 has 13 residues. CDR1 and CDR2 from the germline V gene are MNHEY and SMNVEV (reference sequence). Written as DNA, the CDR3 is TGTGCCAGCAGTTTAAGGGCTCCGGATGAGCAGTTCTTC. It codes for CASSLRAPDEQFF.

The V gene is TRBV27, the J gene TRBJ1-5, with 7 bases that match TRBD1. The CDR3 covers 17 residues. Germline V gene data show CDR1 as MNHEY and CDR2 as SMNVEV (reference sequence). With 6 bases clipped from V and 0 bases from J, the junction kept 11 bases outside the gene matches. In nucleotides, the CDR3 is TGTGCCAGCAGCTCTAATGACAGGGCTTATAGCAATCAGCCCCAGCATTTT. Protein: CASSSNDRAYSNQPQHF.

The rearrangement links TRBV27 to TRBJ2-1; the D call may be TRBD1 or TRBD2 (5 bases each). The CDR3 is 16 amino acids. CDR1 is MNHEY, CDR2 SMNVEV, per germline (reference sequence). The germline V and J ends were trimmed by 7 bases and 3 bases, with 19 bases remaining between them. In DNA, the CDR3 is TGTGCCAGCACCCCACGTGGGACCCGTGACTACAATGAGCAGTTCTTC. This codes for CASTPRGTRDYNEQFF.

CDR3 amino acids: CASSTATSGEHNEQFF. The CDR3 nucleotides read TGTGCCAGTAGTACAGCGACTAGCGGGGAACACAATGAGCAGTTCTTC. The V gene is TRBV19, the J gene TRBJ2-1, with TRBD2 matching 11 bases. J was trimmed by 5 bases and V by 4 bases; bases with no gene match: 7. Germline V lookup: CDR1 LNHDA, CDR2 SQIVND (reference sequence). The CDR3 loop spans 16 amino acids.

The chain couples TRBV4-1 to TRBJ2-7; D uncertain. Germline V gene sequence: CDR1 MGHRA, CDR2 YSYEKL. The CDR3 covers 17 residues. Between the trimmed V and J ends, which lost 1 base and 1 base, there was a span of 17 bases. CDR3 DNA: TGCGCCAGCAGCCAAGGTCCTTCGGGCTTACTATCCTACGAGCAGTACTTC. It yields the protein CASSQGPSGLLSYEQYF.

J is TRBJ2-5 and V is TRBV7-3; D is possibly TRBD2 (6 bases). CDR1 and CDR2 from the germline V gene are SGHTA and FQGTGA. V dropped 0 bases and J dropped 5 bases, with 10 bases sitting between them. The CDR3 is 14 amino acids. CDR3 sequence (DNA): TGTGCCAGCAGCTTAACTGGAGGGTACGAGACCCAGTACTTC. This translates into CASSLTGGYETQYF.

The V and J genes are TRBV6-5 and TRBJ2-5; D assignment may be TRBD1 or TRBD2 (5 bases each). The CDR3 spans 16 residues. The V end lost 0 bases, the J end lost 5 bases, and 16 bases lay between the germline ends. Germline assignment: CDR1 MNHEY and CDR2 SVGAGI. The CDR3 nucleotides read TGTGCCAGCAGTTACTCCGTCGGGGCAGTCCAGGAGACCCAGTACTTC. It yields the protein CASSYSVGAVQETQYF.

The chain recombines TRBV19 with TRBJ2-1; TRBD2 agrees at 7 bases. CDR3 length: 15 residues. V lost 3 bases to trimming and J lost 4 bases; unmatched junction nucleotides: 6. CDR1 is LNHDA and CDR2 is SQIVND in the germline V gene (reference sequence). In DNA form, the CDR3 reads TGTGCCAGTAGTATTTGGACTAGATCTTACAATGAGCAGTTCTTC. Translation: CASSIWTRSYNEQFF.

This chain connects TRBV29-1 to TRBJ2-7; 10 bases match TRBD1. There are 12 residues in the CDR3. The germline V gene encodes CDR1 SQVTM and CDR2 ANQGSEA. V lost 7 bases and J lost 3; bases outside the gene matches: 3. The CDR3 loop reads CSARTGGYEQYF. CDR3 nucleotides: TGCAGCGCGAGGACAGGGGGCTACGAGCAGTACTTC.

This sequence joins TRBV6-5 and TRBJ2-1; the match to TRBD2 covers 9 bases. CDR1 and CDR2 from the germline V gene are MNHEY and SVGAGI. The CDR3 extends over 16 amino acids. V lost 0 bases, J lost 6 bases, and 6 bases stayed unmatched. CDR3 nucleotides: TGTGCCAGCAGTTACTCCCTTAGCGGGAGCCTCAATGAGCAGTTCTTC. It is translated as CASSYSLSGSLNEQFF.

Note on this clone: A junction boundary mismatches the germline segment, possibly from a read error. In DNA, the CDR3 is TGTGCCAGCACCGTAGACGGGAGGGCGAACACCGGGGAGCTGTTTTTT. Its protein is CASTVDGRANTGELFF. J is TRBJ2-2 and V is TRBV9; TRBD2 aligns across 8 bases. The germline gives CDR1 SGDLS, CDR2 YYNGEE. The CDR3 runs 16 residues.

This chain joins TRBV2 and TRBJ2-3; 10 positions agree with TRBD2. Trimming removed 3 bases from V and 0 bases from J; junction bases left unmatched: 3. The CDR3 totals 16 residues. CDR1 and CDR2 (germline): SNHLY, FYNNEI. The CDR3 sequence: CASSEILAGSTDTQYF. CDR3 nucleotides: TGTGCCAGCAGTGAGATACTAGCGGGAAGCACAGATACGCAGTATTTT.

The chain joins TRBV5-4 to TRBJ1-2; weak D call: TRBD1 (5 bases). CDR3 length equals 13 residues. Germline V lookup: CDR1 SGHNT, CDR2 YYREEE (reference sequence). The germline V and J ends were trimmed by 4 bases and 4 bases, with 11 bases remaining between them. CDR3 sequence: CASSGTGTYGYTF. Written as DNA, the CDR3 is TGTGCCAGCAGCGGAACCGGGACCTATGGCTACACCTTC.

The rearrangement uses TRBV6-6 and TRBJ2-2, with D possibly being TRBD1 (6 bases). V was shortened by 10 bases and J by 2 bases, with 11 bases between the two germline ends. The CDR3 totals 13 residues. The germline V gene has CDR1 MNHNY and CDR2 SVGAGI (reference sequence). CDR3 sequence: CAIKTGNTGELFF. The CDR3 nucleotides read TGTGCCATCAAGACAGGAAACACCGGGGAGCTGTTTTTT.

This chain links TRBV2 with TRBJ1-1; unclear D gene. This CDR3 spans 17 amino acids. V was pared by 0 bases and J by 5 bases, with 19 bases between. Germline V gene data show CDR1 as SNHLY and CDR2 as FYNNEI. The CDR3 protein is CASSEAPWEKEDTEAFF. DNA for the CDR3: TGTGCCAGCAGTGAAGCGCCCTGGGAGAAAGAGGATACTGAAGCTTTCTTT. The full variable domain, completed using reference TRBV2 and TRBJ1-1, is EPEVTQTPSHQVTQMGQEVILRCVPISNHLYFYWYRQILGQKVEFLVSFYNNEISEKSEIFDDQFSVERPDGSNFTLKIRSTKLEDSAMYFCASSEAPWEKEDTEAFFGQGTRLTVV.

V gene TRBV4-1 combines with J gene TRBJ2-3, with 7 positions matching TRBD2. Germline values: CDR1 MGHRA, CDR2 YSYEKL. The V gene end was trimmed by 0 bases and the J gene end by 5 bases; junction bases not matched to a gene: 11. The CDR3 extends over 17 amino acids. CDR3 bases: TGCGCCAGCAGCCAAGATCCCACTAGCGCGATAGGAGATACGCAGTATTTT. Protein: CASSQDPTSAIGDTQYF.

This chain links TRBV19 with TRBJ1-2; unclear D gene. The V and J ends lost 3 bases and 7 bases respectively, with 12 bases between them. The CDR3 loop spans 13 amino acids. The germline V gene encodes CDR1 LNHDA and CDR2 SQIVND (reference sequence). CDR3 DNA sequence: TGTGCCAGTAGTATGGTACTTGAGGCTGGCTACACCTTC. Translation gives CASSMVLEAGYTF.

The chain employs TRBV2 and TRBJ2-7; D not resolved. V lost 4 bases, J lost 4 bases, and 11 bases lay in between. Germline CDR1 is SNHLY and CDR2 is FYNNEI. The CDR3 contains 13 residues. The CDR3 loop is CASSAPLTYEQYF. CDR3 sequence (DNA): TGTGCCAGCAGTGCCCCACTCACTTACGAGCAGTACTTC.

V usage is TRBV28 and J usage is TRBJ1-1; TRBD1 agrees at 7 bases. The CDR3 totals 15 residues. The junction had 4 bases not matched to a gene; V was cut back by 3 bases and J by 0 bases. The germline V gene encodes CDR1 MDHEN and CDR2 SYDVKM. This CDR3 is CASSFRQGVNTEAFF. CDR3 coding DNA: TGTGCCAGCAGTTTTAGACAGGGAGTGAACACTGAAGCTTTCTTT. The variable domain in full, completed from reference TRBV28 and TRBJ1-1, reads DVKVTQSSRYLVKRTGEKVFLECVQDMDHENMFWYRQDPGLGLRLIYFSYDVKMKEKGDIPEGYSVSREKKERFSLILESASTNQTSMYLCASSFRQGVNTEAFFGQGTRLTVV.

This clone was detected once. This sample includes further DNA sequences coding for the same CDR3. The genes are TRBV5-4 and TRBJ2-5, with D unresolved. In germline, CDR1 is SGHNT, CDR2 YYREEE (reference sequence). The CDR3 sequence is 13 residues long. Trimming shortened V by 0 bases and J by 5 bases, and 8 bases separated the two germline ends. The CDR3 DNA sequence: TGTGCCAGCAGCTTGGTGGCCTCGGAGACCCAGTACTTC. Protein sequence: CASSLVASETQYF.

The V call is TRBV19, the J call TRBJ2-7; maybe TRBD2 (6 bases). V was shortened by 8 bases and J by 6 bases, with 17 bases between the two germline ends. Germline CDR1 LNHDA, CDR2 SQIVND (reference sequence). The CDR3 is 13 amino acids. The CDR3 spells CASGLIPGSEQYF. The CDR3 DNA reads TGTGCCAGTGGACTAATCCCAGGGTCCGAGCAGTACTTC.

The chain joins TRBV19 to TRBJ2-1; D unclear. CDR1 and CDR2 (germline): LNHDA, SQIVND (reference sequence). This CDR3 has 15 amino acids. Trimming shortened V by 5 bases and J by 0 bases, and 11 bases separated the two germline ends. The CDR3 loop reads CASSHNPSSYNEQFF. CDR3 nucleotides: TGTGCCAGTAGTCATAACCCGAGCTCCTACAATGAGCAGTTCTTC.

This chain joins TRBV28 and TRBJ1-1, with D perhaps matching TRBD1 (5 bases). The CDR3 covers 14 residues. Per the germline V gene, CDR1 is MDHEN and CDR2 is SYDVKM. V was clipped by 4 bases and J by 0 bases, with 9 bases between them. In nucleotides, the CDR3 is TGTGCCAGCAGTTCCTTCAGGGTGAACACTGAAGCTTTCTTT. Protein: CASSSFRVNTEAFF.

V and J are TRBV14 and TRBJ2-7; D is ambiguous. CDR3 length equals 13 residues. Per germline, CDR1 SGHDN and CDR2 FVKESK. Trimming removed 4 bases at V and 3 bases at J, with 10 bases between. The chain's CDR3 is CASSPLQDYEQYF. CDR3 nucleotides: TGTGCCAGCAGCCCTCTCCAGGACTACGAGCAGTACTTC. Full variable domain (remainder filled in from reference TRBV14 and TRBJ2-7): EAGVTQFPSHSVIEKGQTVTLRCDPISGHDNLYWYRRVMGKEIKFLLHFVKESKQDESGMPNNRFLAERTGGTYSTLKVQPAELEDSGVYFCASSPLQDYEQYFGPGTRLTVT.

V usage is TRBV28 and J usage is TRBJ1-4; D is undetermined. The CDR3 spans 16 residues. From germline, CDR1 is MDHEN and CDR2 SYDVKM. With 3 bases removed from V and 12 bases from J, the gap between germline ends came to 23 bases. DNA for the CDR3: TGTGCCAGCAGTTTGTTTTTGGACGGCCCTTTATCGGAACTGTTTTTT. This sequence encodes CASSLFLDGPLSELFF.

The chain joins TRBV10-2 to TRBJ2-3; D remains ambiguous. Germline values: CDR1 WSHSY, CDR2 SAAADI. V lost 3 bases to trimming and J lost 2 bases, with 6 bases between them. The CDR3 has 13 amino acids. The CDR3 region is CASSDSFTDTQYF. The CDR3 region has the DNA TGCGCCAGCAGTGACAGCTTCACAGATACGCAGTATTTT.

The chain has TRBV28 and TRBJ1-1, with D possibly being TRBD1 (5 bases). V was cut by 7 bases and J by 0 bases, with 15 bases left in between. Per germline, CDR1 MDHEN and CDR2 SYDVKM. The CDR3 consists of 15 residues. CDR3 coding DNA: TGTGCCAGCACCGTCGGGGGGAGAATGAACACTGAAGCTTTCTTT. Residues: CASTVGGRMNTEAFF.

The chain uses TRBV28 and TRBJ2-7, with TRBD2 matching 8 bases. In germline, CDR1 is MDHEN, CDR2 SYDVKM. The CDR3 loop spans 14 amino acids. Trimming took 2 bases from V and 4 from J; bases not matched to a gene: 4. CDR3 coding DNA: TGTGCCAGCAGTTTAAGCGGGAGTGCGTACGAGCAGTACTTC. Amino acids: CASSLSGSAYEQYF.

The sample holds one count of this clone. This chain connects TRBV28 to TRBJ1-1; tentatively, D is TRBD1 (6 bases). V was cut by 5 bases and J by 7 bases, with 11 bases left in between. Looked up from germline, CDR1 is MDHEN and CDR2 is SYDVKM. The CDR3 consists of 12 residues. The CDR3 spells CASSAQGYEAFF. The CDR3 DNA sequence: TGTGCCAGCAGTGCACAGGGTTATGAAGCTTTCTTT.